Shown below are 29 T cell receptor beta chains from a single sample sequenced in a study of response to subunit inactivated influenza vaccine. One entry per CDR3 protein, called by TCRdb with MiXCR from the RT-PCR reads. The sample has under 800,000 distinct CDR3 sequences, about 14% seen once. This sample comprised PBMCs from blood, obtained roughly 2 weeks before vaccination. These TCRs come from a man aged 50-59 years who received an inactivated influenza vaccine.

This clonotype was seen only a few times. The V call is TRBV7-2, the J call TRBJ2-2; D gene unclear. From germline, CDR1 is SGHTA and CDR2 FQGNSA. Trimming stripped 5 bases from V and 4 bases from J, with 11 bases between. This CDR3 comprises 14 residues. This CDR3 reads CASSTQPGTGELFF. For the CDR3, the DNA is TGTGCCAGCAGCACTCAACCCGGCACCGGGGAGCTGTTTTTT.

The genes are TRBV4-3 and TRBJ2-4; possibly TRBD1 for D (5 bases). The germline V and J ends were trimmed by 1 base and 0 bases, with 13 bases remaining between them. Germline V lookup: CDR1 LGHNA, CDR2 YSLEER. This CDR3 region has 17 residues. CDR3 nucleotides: TGCGCCAGCAGCCAAGCCTACAGGCGACTAGCCAAAAACATTCAGTACTTC. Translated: CASSQAYRRLAKNIQYF.

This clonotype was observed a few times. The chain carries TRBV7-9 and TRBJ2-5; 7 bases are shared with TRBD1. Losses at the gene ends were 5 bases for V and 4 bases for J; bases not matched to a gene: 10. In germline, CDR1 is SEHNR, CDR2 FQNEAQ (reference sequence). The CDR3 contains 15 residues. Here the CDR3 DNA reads TGTGCCAGCAGCCAACTGGACAGGCGAAGAGAGACCCAGTACTTC. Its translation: CASSQLDRRRETQYF.

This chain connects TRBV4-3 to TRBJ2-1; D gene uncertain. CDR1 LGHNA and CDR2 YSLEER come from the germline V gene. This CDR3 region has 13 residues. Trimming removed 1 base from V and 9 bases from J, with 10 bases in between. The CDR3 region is CASSQGVVGEQFF. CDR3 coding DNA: TGCGCCAGCAGCCAAGGGGTGGTGGGTGAGCAGTTCTTC.

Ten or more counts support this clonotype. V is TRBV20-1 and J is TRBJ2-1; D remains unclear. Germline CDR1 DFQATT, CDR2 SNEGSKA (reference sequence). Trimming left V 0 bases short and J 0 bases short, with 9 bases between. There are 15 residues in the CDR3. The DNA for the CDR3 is TGCAGTGCTAGAGAGGGATCCAACTCCTACAATGAGCAGTTCTTC. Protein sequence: CSAREGSNSYNEQFF.

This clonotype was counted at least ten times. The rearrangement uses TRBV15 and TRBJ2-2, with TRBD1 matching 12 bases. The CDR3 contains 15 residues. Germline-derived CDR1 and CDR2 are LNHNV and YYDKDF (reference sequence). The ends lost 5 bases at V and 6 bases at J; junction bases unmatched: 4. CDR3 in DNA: TGTGCCACCAGCCACGGGACAGGGGGCCCCGGGGAGCTGTTTTTT. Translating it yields CATSHGTGGPGELFF.

The DNA of the CDR3 is TGTGCCAGCAGTTTTAAGTCCTCGGGGCCAGGCACTGAAGCTTTCTTT. It yields the protein CASSFKSSGPGTEAFF. The V gene is TRBV12-3 or TRBV12-4, the J gene TRBJ1-1; possibly TRBD1 for D (5 bases). Between the trimmed V and J ends, which lost 3 bases and 4 bases, there was a span of 18 bases. The CDR3 covers 16 residues.

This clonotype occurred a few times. The DNA of the CDR3 is TGTGCCAGCACCTCCCTTGGGAGGAACTATGGCTACACCTTC. Translation: CASTSLGRNYGYTF. The chain carries TRBV6-1 and TRBJ1-2; D is undetermined. Germline lookup yields CDR1 MNHNS and CDR2 SASEGT. V was trimmed by 7 bases and J by 2 bases, leaving 14 bases between them. There are 14 residues in the CDR3.

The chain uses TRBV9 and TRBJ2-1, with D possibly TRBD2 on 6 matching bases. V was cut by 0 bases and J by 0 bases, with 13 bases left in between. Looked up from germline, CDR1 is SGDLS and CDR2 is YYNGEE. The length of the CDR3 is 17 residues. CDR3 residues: CASSVGGLTSSYNEQFF. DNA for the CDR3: TGTGCCAGCAGCGTAGGGGGACTTACGAGCTCCTACAATGAGCAGTTCTTC.

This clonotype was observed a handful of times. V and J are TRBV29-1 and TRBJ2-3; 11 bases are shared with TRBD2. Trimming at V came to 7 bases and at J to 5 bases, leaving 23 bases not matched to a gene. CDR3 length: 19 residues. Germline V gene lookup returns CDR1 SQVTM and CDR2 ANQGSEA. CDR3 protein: CSDPRPENKLAGVQDTQYF. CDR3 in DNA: TGCAGCGACCCGCGACCGGAAAACAAACTAGCGGGAGTCCAAGATACGCAGTATTTT.

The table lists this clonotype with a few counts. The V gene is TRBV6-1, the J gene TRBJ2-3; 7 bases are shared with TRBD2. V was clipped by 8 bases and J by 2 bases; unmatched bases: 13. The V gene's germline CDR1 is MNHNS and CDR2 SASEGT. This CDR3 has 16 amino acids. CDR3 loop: CASRANSLADTDTQYF. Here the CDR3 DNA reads TGTGCCAGCCGGGCGAATTCGCTAGCGGACACAGATACGCAGTATTTT.

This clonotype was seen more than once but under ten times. CDR3 protein: CASSYPEGAPLHF. CDR3 DNA: TGTGCCAGCAGTTACCCGGAGGGTGCACCCCTCCACTTT. J is TRBJ1-6 and V is TRBV6-6, with unresolved D. The V end lost 2 bases, the J end lost 11 bases, and 10 bases lay between the germline ends. This CDR3 spans 13 amino acids. Germline values: CDR1 MNHNY, CDR2 SVGAGI (reference sequence).

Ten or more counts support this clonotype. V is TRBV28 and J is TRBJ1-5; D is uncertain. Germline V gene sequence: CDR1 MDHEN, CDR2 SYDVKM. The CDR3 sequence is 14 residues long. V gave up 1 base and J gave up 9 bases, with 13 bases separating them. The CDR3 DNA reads TGTGCCAGCAGTTTATCGGGATATCAGACGCCCCAGCATTTT. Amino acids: CASSLSGYQTPQHF.

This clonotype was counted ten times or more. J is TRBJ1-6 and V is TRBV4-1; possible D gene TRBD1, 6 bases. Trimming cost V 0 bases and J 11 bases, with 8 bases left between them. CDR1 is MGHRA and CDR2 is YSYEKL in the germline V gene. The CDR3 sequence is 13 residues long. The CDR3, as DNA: TGCGCCAGCAGCCAAGAAGGGGGTACACCCCTCCACTTT. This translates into CASSQEGGTPLHF.

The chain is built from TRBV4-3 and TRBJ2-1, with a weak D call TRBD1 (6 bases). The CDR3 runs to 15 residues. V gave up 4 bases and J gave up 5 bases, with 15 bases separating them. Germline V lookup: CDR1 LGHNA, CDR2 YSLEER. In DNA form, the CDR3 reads TGCGCCAGCAGCCTAAAGACAGGTGAAAACAATGAGCAGTTCTTC. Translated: CASSLKTGENNEQFF.

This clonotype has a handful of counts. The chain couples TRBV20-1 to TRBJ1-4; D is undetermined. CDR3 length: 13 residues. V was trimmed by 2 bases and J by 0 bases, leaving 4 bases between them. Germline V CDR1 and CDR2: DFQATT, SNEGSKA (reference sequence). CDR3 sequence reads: CSARSATNEKLFF. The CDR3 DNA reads TGCAGTGCTAGATCCGCAACTAATGAAAAACTGTTTTTT.

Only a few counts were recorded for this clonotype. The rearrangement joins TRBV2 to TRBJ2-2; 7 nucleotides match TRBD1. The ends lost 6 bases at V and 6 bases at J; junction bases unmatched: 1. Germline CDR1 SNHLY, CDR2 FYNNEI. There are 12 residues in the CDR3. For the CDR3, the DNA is TGTGCCAGCAGGACAGGGTCCGGGGAGCTGTTTTTT. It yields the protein CASRTGSGELFF.

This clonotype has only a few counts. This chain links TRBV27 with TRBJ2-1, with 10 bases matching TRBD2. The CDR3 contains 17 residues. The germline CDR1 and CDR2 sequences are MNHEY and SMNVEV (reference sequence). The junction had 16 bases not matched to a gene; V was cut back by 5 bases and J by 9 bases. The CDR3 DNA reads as TGTGCCAGCAGTCCATCCTTTGGGAGCGGGAGGGCCCTTGAGCAGTTCTTC. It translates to CASSPSFGSGRALEQFF.

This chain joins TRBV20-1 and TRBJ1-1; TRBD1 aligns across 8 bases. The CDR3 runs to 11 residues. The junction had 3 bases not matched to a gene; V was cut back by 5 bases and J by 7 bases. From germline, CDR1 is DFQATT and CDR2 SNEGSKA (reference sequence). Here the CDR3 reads CSARTGNEAFF. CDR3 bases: TGCAGTGCTCGGACAGGGAATGAAGCTTTCTTT.

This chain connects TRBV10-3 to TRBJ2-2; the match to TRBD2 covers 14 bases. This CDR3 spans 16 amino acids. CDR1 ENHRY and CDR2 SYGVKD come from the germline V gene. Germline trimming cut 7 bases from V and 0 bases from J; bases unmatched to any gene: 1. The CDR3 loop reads CAIKTSGRANTGELFF. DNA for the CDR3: TGTGCCATCAAGACTAGCGGGAGGGCGAACACCGGGGAGCTGTTTTTT.

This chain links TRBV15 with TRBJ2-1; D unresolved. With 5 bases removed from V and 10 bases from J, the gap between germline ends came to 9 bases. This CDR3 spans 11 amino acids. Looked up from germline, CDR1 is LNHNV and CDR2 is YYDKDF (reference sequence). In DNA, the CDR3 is TGTGCCACCAGCGCCCTTGGCGAGCAGTTCTTC. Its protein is CATSALGEQFF.

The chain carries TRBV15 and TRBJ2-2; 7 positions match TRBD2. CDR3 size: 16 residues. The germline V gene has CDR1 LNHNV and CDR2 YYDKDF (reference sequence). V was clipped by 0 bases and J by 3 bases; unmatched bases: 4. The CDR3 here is CATSRDPGRDTGELFF. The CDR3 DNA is TGTGCCACCAGCAGAGATCCAGGGAGGGACACCGGGGAGCTGTTTTTT.

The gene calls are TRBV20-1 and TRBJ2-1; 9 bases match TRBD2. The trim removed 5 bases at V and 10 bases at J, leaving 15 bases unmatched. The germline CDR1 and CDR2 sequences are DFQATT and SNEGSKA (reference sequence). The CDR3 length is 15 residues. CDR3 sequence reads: CSAHHPGLADGEQFF. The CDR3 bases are TGCAGTGCTCACCACCCGGGACTAGCCGATGGGGAGCAGTTCTTC.

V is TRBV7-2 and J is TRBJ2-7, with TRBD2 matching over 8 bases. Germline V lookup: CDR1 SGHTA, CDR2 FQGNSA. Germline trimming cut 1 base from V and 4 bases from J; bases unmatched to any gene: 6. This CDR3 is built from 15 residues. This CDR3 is CASSLVVAGWYEQYF. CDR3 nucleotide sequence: TGTGCCAGCAGCTTAGTTGTAGCGGGATGGTACGAGCAGTACTTC.

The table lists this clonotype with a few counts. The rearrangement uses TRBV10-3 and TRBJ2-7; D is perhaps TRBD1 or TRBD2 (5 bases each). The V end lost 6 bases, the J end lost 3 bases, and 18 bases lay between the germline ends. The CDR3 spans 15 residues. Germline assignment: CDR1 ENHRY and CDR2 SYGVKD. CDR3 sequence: CAIRPGTGPSYEQYF. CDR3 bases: TGTGCCATCAGACCCGGGACCGGTCCCAGCTACGAGCAGTACTTC.

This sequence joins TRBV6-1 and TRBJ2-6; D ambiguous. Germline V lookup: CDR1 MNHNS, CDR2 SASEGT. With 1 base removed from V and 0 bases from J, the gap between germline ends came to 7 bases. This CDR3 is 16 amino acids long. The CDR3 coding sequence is TGTGCCAGCAGTGAAGGCGGTCTCTCTGGGGCCAACGTCCTGACTTTC. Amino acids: CASSEGGLSGANVLTF.

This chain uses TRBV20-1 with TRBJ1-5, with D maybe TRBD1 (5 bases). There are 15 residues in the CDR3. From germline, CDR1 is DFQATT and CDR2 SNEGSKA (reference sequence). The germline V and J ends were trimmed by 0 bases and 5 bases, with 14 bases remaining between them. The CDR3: CSARDLAGWDQPQHF. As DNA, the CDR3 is TGCAGTGCTAGAGATCTGGCAGGGTGGGATCAGCCCCAGCATTTT.

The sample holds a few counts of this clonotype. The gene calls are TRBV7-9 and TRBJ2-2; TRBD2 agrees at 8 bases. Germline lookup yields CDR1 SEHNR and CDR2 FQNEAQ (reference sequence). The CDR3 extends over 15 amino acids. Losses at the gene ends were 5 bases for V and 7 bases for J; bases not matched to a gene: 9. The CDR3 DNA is TGTGCCAGCAGCGGACTAGCTGGACTTAACGGGGAGCTGTTTTTT. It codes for CASSGLAGLNGELFF.

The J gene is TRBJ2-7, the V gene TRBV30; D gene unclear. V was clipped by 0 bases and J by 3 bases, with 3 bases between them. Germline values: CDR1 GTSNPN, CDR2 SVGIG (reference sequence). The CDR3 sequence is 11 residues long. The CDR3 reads CAWSVHYEQYF. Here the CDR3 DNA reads TGTGCCTGGAGTGTACACTACGAGCAGTACTTC. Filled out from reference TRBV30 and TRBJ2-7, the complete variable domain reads SQTIHQWPATLVQPVGSPLSLECTVEGTSNPNLYWYRQAAGRGLQLLFYSVGIGQISSEVPQNLSASRPQDRQFILSSKKLLLSDSGFYLCAWSVHYEQYFGPGTRLTVT.